These 29 T cell receptor beta chains originate from one sample sequenced in a study of long-term antiretroviral therapy in people with HIV. This was the immunoSEQ v3.0 assay at survey level. Using immunoSEQ multiplex PCR, the repertoire was profiled, and TCRdb retains in-frame clones only, with some absent. The top ten clones hold roughly 3.9% of a sample with 30,000 to 50,000 clones, approximately 86% of them seen once. This specimen consisted of unsorted PBMCs, obtained just before starting antiretroviral therapy. The receptors were gathered from a woman between 18 and 30 years old with HIV.

V usage is TRBV2 and J usage is TRBJ1-2, with 7 bases identical to TRBD1. The CDR3 length is 12 residues. Germline CDR1 reads SNHLY; CDR2 reads FYNNEI. V trimming: 11 bases; J trimming: 2 bases; junction bases outside the gene matches: 5. The CDR3 DNA is TGTGCCGGTAGGGGGCCAAACTATGGCTACACCTTC. Residues: CAGRGPNYGYTF.

The count of this clone is one. The sample carries other DNA sequences with the same CDR3. This rearrangement joins TRBV4-3 to TRBJ2-7; D is perhaps TRBD1 or TRBD2 (5 bases each). V was pared by 0 bases and J by 0 bases, with 9 bases between. CDR1 and CDR2 (germline): LGHNA, YSLEER. The CDR3 covers 15 residues. CDR3 nucleotides: TGCGCCAGCAGCCAAGAGGGGACGGGCTCCTACGAGCAGTACTTC. Amino acids: CASSQEGTGSYEQYF.

The chain has TRBV29-1 and TRBJ1-2, with a possible D match to TRBD1 (6 bases). The CDR3 totals 17 residues. From germline, CDR1 is SQVTM and CDR2 ANQGSEA. Trimming removed 1 base at V and 1 base at J, with 19 bases between. CDR3 bases: TGCAGCGTTGAAGGACAGGCAGGTACGCCGTATAACTATGGCTACACCTTC. It yields the protein CSVEGQAGTPYNYGYTF.

This clone came up a few times. The V and J genes are TRBV7-8 and TRBJ1-5, with TRBD1 identical over 7 bases. This CDR3 has 14 amino acids. V was pared by 5 bases and J by 3 bases, with 4 bases of the junction left unmatched. Germline V lookup: CDR1 SGHVS, CDR2 FQNEAQ. Here the CDR3 reads CASSPGQYNQPQHF. The CDR3 bases are TGTGCCAGCAGCCCGGGACAGTACAATCAGCCCCAGCATTTT.

This clone has only one observation. V and J are TRBV9 and TRBJ2-1; TRBD2 might be the D (6 bases). The V and J ends lost 0 bases and 2 bases respectively, with 9 bases between them. Per the germline V gene, CDR1 is SGDLS and CDR2 is YYNGEE. This CDR3 comprises 15 residues. DNA for the CDR3: TGTGCCAGCAGCGTAGCGGGACTCGCCTACAATGAGCAGTTCTTC. It translates to CASSVAGLAYNEQFF.

CDR3 sequence: CASSVGGARGANVLTF. The CDR3 DNA sequence: TGTGCCAGCAGCGTAGGGGGGGCTAGGGGGGCCAACGTCCTGACTTTC. The rearrangement links TRBV9 to TRBJ2-6; possibly TRBD1 or TRBD2 for D (6 bases each). This CDR3 contains 16 residues. The V and J ends lost 0 bases and 4 bases respectively, with 11 bases between them. Germline CDR1 is SGDLS and CDR2 is YYNGEE.

The J gene is TRBJ2-3, the V gene TRBV7-8; no firm D call. The CDR3 totals 11 residues. Germline CDR1 and CDR2: SGHVS and FQNEAQ. Between the trimmed V and J ends, which lost 6 bases and 13 bases, there was a span of 14 bases. The CDR3 bases are TGTGCCAGCAGACAAGAAAGATGGAAGTATTTT. Its translation is CASRQERWKYF.

The chain carries TRBV2 and TRBJ1-3; D is possibly TRBD1 (6 bases). There are 14 residues in the CDR3. Germline CDR1 is SNHLY and CDR2 is FYNNEI. The germline V and J ends were trimmed by 7 bases and 1 base, with 11 bases remaining between them. The CDR3 sequence is CASTGGPSGNTIYF. CDR3 DNA sequence: TGTGCCAGCACTGGGGGGCCTTCTGGAAACACCATATATTTT.

The V gene is TRBV9, the J gene TRBJ2-7; D tentatively reads TRBD1 or TRBD2 (7 bases each). The CDR3 runs 12 residues. The V and J ends lost 4 bases and 5 bases respectively, with 10 bases between them. Germline V gene lookup returns CDR1 SGDLS and CDR2 YYNGEE. The CDR3 is CASSSGGDEQYF. CDR3 nucleotides: TGTGCCAGCAGCTCAGGGGGGGACGAGCAGTACTTC.

V is TRBV19 and J is TRBJ1-3; D is unclear. CDR1 is LNHDA and CDR2 is SQIVND in the germline V gene (reference sequence). The ends were cut back, 3 bases at V and 0 bases at J, with 15 bases in the middle. The CDR3 spans 17 residues. This CDR3 reads CASSILIGRTSGNTIYF. CDR3 coding DNA: TGTGCCAGTAGTATCCTAATTGGACGGACCTCTGGAAACACCATATATTTT.

The sample holds one count of this clone. The chain uses TRBV28 and TRBJ1-5; D uncertain. The V end lost 6 bases, the J end lost 7 bases, and 10 bases lay between the germline ends. CDR3 size: 12 residues. CDR1 is MDHEN and CDR2 is SYDVKM in the germline V gene. The CDR3 loop reads CASSLRRQPQHF. The CDR3 DNA reads as TGTGCCAGCAGCCTCAGAAGGCAGCCCCAGCATTTT. The variable domain in full, with the rest retrieved from reference TRBV28 and TRBJ1-5, is DVKVTQSSRYLVKRTGEKVFLECVQDMDHENMFWYRQDPGLGLRLIYFSYDVKMKEKGDIPEGYSVSREKKERFSLILESASTNQTSMYLCASSLRRQPQHFGDGTRLSIL.

V and J are TRBV28 and TRBJ2-7, with D unresolved. V was cut by 3 bases and J by 2 bases, with 11 bases left in between. The CDR3 is 14 residues long. Germline CDR1 MDHEN, CDR2 SYDVKM. CDR3: CASSFGAATYEQYF. As DNA, the CDR3 is TGTGCCAGCAGTTTCGGAGCAGCAACCTACGAGCAGTACTTC.

CDR3: CASSVVPGTGNEQFF. The CDR3 bases are TGTGCCAGCAGCGTAGTACCGGGAACCGGCAATGAGCAGTTCTTC. V usage is TRBV9 and J usage is TRBJ2-1; D possibly corresponds to TRBD2 (5 bases). Germline V lookup: CDR1 SGDLS, CDR2 YYNGEE. This CDR3 contains 15 residues. V was pared by 0 bases and J by 6 bases, with 13 bases between.

This clone is classed as medium-sized (0.01 to 0.1%). This chain links TRBV27 with TRBJ2-2; weak D call: TRBD1 (6 bases). Between the trimmed V and J ends, which lost 5 bases and 0 bases, there was a span of 10 bases. Germline V CDR1 and CDR2: MNHEY, SMNVEV (reference sequence). The length of the CDR3 is 15 residues. CDR3 loop: CASSLGAANTGELFF. DNA for the CDR3: TGTGCCAGCAGTCTGGGGGCCGCGAACACCGGGGAGCTGTTTTTT.

V is TRBV4-2 and J is TRBJ1-1; D is uncertain. With 1 base removed from V and 10 bases from J, the gap between germline ends came to 7 bases. This CDR3 is 11 amino acids long. The V gene's germline CDR1 is LGHNA and CDR2 YNFKEQ. The DNA for the CDR3 is TGTGCCAGCAGCCAAGGAGACGGAGCTTTCTTT. Translation gives CASSQGDGAFF.

The J gene is TRBJ1-1, the V gene TRBV4-3; no definite D call. CDR1 is LGHNA, CDR2 YSLEER, per germline. V lost 6 bases and J lost 1, with 9 bases in between. The CDR3 loop spans 13 amino acids. As DNA, the CDR3 is TGCGCCAGCAGGGATACACAGAACACTGAAGCTTTCTTT. It yields the protein CASRDTQNTEAFF.

This chain's CDR3 is CASSLGHPRWETQYF. As DNA, the CDR3 is TGTGCCAGCAGCTTGGGACACCCGAGGTGGGAGACCCAGTACTTC. The chain carries TRBV5-5 and TRBJ2-5; D is undetermined. The V end lost 0 bases, the J end lost 5 bases, and 14 bases lay between the germline ends. The CDR3 is made up of 15 amino acids. Germline V gene lookup returns CDR1 SGHKS and CDR2 YYEKEE (reference sequence).

The rearrangement links TRBV5-1 to TRBJ1-2; no reliable D call. Germline V gene data show CDR1 as SGHRS and CDR2 as YFSETQ. Trimming shortened V by 2 bases and J by 8 bases, and 13 bases separated the two germline ends. There are 13 residues in the CDR3. CDR3 residues: CASSFEGSWGYTF. The CDR3 coding sequence is TGCGCCAGCAGCTTCGAGGGAAGCTGGGGCTACACCTTC.

The genes are TRBV5-8 and TRBJ1-2, with D possibly TRBD1 on 6 matching bases. Trimming stripped 8 bases from V and 3 bases from J, with 20 bases between. The CDR3 has 15 residues. The germline V gene encodes CDR1 SGHTS and CDR2 YDEGEE. CDR3 protein: CARNEGQRRDYGYTF. The CDR3 DNA sequence: TGTGCCAGGAACGAGGGACAACGGAGGGACTATGGCTACACCTTC.

This clone was seen a few times. The genes are TRBV7-2 and TRBJ2-5, with 7 bases that match TRBD1. The CDR3 contains 14 residues. The trim removed 5 bases at V and 2 bases at J, leaving 5 bases unmatched. Germline V gene data show CDR1 as SGHTA and CDR2 as FQGNSA. The DNA for the CDR3 is TGTGCCAGCAGCACCACAGGGGCACAAGAGACCCAGTACTTC. It is translated as CASSTTGAQETQYF.

This clone was counted a few times. The chain has TRBV19 and TRBJ2-7; D is undetermined. Germline CDR1 is LNHDA and CDR2 is SQIVND (reference sequence). The CDR3 is 11 amino acids. V lost 5 bases and J lost 4, with 6 bases in between. CDR3: CASSGEYEQYF. The DNA of the CDR3 is TGTGCCAGTAGTGGGGAATACGAGCAGTACTTC.

This chain links TRBV27 with TRBJ2-1, with D maybe TRBD2 (6 bases). This CDR3 region has 16 residues. Per germline, CDR1 MNHEY and CDR2 SMNVEV (reference sequence). Between the trimmed V and J ends, which lost 2 bases and 3 bases, there was a span of 14 bases. Here the CDR3 DNA reads TGTGCCAGCAGTTTAGCTGGCGGGACGCTCTACAATGAGCAGTTCTTC. Translation: CASSLAGGTLYNEQFF.

This clone turned up a few times. The V and J genes are TRBV7-3 and TRBJ2-1; unclear D gene. The CDR3 runs to 13 residues. The germline V gene has CDR1 SGHTA and CDR2 FQGTGA. With 3 bases removed from V and 2 bases from J, the gap between germline ends came to 5 bases. The chain's CDR3 is CASSLWTYNEQFF. The DNA for the CDR3 is TGTGCCAGCAGCTTGTGGACCTACAATGAGCAGTTCTTC.

This clone was seen only once. V and J are TRBV10-2 and TRBJ2-7; TRBD2 aligns across 8 bases. Germline CDR1 reads WSHSY; CDR2 reads SAAADI. V dropped 11 bases and J dropped 6; count of bases not matched to a gene: 12. The CDR3 is made up of 13 amino acids. The CDR3 sequence is CAFDVGGRSEQYF. CDR3 DNA: TGCGCCTTCGACGTTGGCGGGAGGAGCGAGCAGTACTTC.

V usage is TRBV9 and J usage is TRBJ2-7; D gene uncertain. Germline V lookup: CDR1 SGDLS, CDR2 YYNGEE. V was pared by 2 bases and J by 2 bases, with 14 bases between. The CDR3 covers 15 residues. The CDR3 sequence: CASSVALTSAYEQYF. DNA for the CDR3: TGTGCCAGCAGCGTGGCACTTACTTCAGCCTACGAGCAGTACTTC. The variable domain in full, completed from reference TRBV9 and TRBJ2-7, reads DSGVTQTPKHLITATGQRVTLRCSPRSGDLSVYWYQQSLDQGLQFLIQYYNGEERAKGNILERFSAQQFPDLHSELNLSSLELGDSALYFCASSVALTSAYEQYFGPGTRLTVT.

This sequence joins TRBV6-6 and TRBJ2-4; D perhaps matches TRBD2 (7 bases). Trimming removed 8 bases from V and 3 bases from J, with 14 bases in between. CDR3 length: 14 amino acids. Germline V gene sequence: CDR1 MNHNY, CDR2 SVGAGI (reference sequence). The DNA of the CDR3 is TGTGCCAGCGGGGGCGGGAGAGGCAAAAACATTCAGTACTTC. Amino acids: CASGGGRGKNIQYF.

The CDR3 region has the DNA TGTGCCAGCAGTTACCTTCTAAGTTACGAGCAGTACTTC. It codes for CASSYLLSYEQYF. The J gene is TRBJ2-7, the V gene TRBV6-5; the D is unclear. CDR1 is MNHEY, CDR2 SVGAGI, per germline. V was trimmed by 2 bases and J by 4 bases, leaving 9 bases between them. This CDR3 is 13 amino acids long.

J is TRBJ2-6 and V is TRBV18, with 7 bases fitting TRBD1. V dropped 3 bases and J dropped 1; count of bases not matched to a gene: 6. The germline V gene has CDR1 KGHSH and CDR2 LQKENI. This CDR3 is built from 17 residues. CDR3 loop: CASSPGQMTSGANVLTF. The CDR3 DNA follows: TGTGCCAGCTCACCGGGACAGATGACATCTGGGGCCAACGTCCTGACTTTC.

CDR3 amino acids: CASSQGGSTDTQYF. Written as DNA, the CDR3 is TGCGCCAGCAGCCAAGGAGGATCCACAGATACGCAGTATTTT. The J gene is TRBJ2-3, the V gene TRBV4-3; no reliable D call. CDR1 is LGHNA and CDR2 is YSLEER in the germline V gene. CDR3 length: 14 amino acids. V lost 1 base and J lost 2, with 7 bases in between.